The next 8 T cell receptor beta chains were all read from a single sample in a study of blood T cells in healthy people across ages. Using a J-beta primer mix together with a sample-barcoded 5' primer, a second PCR was run for about 7 to 12 cycles. TCRdb reanalysed the 5' RACE reads using MiXCR and keeps one entry per CDR3 protein. The sample comprises roughly 2 million distinct CDR3 sequences, roughly 52% of which are singletons, and more than 2% rests with the top ten. The material sequenced was blood. The receptor source for this set is a woman aged 40-49 years in good health.

The chain has TRBV10-3 and TRBJ2-5; TRBD1 agrees at 12 bases. CDR1 and CDR2 (germline): ENHRY, SYGVKD. The CDR3 covers 15 residues. The V gene end was trimmed by 6 bases and the J gene end by 5 bases; junction bases not matched to a gene: 7. The CDR3 region is CAISLGTGGTETQYF. The CDR3 DNA follows: TGTGCCATCAGCCTGGGGACAGGGGGCACGGAGACCCAGTACTTC.

This rearrangement joins TRBV4-3 to TRBJ2-3; tentative D call: TRBD2 (7 bases). Germline loops: CDR1 LGHNA, CDR2 YSLEER. V lost 4 bases to trimming and J lost 0 bases, with 14 bases between them. CDR3 size: 16 residues. The CDR3 DNA sequence: TGCGCCAGCAGCCCCGGGGGGCAGATGAGCACAGATACGCAGTATTTT. Encoded protein: CASSPGGQMSTDTQYF.

This clonotype showed up just a few times. The chain carries TRBV20-1 and TRBJ1-4; maybe TRBD1 (6 bases). V was shortened by 6 bases and J by 11 bases, with 16 bases between the two germline ends. This CDR3 has 12 amino acids. The germline gives CDR1 DFQATT, CDR2 SNEGSKA (reference sequence). The CDR3 nucleotides read TGCAGTGCCCAAACCGGACAGACGAAACTGTTTTTT. Amino acids: CSAQTGQTKLFF.

The rearrangement uses TRBV18 and TRBJ1-1; TRBD1 matches at 7 bases. Germline V gene lookup returns CDR1 KGHSH and CDR2 LQKENI. V was clipped by 2 bases and J by 1 base; unmatched bases: 4. The CDR3 runs to 15 residues. CDR3 DNA sequence: TGTGCCAGCTCACCATCTTGGACAGGGAACACTGAAGCTTTCTTT. Translation gives CASSPSWTGNTEAFF.

The chain is built from TRBV4-3 and TRBJ1-2; weak D call: TRBD1 (5 bases). The ends were cut back, 0 bases at V and 3 bases at J, with 17 bases in the middle. The V gene's germline CDR1 is LGHNA and CDR2 YSLEER. The CDR3 totals 17 residues. DNA for the CDR3: TGCGCCAGCAGCCAAGATAATATTATGACAGAACACTATGGCTACACCTTC. Translating gives CASSQDNIMTEHYGYTF.

This clonotype was seen a handful of times. J is TRBJ2-1 and V is TRBV15; possibly TRBD1 for D (7 bases). Per germline, CDR1 LNHNV and CDR2 YYDKDF (reference sequence). The CDR3 has 16 residues. The V gene lost 0 bases and the J gene lost 8 bases, with 17 bases spanning the gap. CDR3 sequence: CATSRDYSAGGYEQFF. DNA of the CDR3: TGTGCCACCAGCAGAGATTACTCGGCAGGGGGGTATGAGCAGTTCTTC.

The chain is built from TRBV13 and TRBJ1-4; D might be TRBD1 (5 bases). Germline values: CDR1 PRHDT, CDR2 FYEKMQ (reference sequence). The CDR3 loop spans 16 amino acids. Trimming pared 5 bases from V and 0 bases from J, leaving 13 bases between. The CDR3 DNA follows: TGTGCCAGCAGCCGGGGGGGTGATGCAACTAATGAAAAACTGTTTTTT. Its translation is CASSRGGDATNEKLFF. Drawing the rest from reference TRBV13 and TRBJ1-4, the complete variable domain is AAGVIQSPRHLIKEKRETATLKCYPIPRHDTVYWYQQGPGQDPQFLISFYEKMQSDKGSIPDRFSAQQFSDYHSELNMSSLELGDSALYFCASSRGGDATNEKLFFGSGTQLSVL.

The rearrangement joins TRBV2 to TRBJ1-2, with D perhaps TRBD1 (5 bases). The V gene's germline CDR1 is SNHLY and CDR2 FYNNEI. V shed 5 bases and J shed 2 bases, with 18 bases lying between them. The CDR3 runs to 16 residues. The DNA for the CDR3 is TGTGCCAGCAGTCTCTACGGTGACAGCCTGAACTATGGCTACACCTTC. The encoded protein is CASSLYGDSLNYGYTF.